A selection of T cell receptor beta chains follows, all from one sample in a study of T cell responses to AZD1222 COVID-19 vaccine. The table came from immunoSEQ multiplex PCR; TCRdb's copy has only in-frame clones and leaves some out. The sample contains 100,000 to 150,000 clones, roughly 90% of which appear only once. The starting material was peripheral blood, obtained on day 0 of AZD1222 vaccination. The receptors were gathered from an adult in good health. The CDR3 runs from the conserved cysteine through the conserved F or W.

V gene	J gene	CDR3 protein
TRBV5-6	TRBJ1-4	CASSLERRTNEKLFF
TRBV5-1	TRBJ1-6	CASSLDGTDSSPLHF
TRBV5-1	TRBJ2-5	CASSVGLAGVETQYF
TRBV10-3	TRBJ2-5	CAISGGAGTSGRHQETQYF
TRBV21-1	TRBJ2-6	CASSKEAGQAFSGANVLTF
TRBV28	TRBJ1-4	CASSPSETGREKLFF
TRBV19	TRBJ2-7	CASSKRSGGDFYEQYF
TRBV28	TRBJ1-2	CASSPRGSSNYGYTF
TRBV6-2/TRBV6-3	TRBJ1-1	CASSYFVLNTEAFF
TRBV3-1/TRBV3-2	TRBJ2-5	CASSQEAAETQYF